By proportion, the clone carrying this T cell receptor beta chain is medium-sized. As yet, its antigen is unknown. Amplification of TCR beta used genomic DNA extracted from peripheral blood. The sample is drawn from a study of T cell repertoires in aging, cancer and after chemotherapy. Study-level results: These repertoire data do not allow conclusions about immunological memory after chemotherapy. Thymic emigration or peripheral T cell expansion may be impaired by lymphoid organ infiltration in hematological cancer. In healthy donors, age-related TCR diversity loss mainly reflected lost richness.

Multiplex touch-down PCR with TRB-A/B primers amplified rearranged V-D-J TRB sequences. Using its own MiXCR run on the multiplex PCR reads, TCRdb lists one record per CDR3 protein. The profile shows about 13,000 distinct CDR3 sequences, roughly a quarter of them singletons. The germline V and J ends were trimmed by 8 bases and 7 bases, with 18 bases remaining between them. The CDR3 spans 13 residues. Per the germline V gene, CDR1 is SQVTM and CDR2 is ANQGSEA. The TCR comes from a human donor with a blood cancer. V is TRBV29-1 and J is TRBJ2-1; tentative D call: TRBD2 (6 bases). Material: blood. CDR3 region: CSCGGPARNEQFF. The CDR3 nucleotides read TGCAGCTGTGGAGGGCCCGCACGGAATGAGCAGTTCTTC.